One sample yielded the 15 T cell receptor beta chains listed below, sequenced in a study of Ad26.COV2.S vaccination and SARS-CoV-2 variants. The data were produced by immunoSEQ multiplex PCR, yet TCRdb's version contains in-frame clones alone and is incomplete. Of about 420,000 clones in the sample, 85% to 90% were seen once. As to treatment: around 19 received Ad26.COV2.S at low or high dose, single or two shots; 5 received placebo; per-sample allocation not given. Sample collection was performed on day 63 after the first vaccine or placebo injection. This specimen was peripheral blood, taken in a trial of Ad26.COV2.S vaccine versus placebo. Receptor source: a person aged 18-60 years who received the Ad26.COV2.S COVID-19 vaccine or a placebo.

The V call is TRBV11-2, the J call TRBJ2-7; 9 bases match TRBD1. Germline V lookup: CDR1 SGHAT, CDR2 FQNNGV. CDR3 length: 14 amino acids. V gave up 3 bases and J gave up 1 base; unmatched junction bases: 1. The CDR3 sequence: CASSLDRGSYEQYF. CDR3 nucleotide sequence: TGTGCCAGCAGCTTGGACAGGGGATCCTACGAGCAGTACTTC.

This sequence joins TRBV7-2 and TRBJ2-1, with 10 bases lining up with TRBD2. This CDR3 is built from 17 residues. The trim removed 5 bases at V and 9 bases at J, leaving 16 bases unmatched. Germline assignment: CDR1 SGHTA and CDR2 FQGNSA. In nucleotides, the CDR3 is TGTGCCAGCAGCCCCAGGGGTAGGACTAGCGGTCGGGGTGAGCAGTTCTTC. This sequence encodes CASSPRGRTSGRGEQFF.

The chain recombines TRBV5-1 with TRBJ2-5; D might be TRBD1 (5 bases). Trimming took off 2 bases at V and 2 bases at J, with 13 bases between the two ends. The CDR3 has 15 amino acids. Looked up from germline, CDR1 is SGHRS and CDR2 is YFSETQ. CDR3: CASSLLRGLQETQYF. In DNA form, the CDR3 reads TGCGCCAGCAGCTTACTTAGGGGTTTACAAGAGACCCAGTACTTC.

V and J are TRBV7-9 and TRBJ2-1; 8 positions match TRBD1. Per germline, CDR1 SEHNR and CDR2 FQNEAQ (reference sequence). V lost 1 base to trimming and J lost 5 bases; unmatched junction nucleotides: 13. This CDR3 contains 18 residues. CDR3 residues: CASSLGSIGDRRNNEQFF. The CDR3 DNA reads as TGTGCCAGCAGCTTAGGGTCAATTGGGGACAGGAGGAACAATGAGCAGTTCTTC.

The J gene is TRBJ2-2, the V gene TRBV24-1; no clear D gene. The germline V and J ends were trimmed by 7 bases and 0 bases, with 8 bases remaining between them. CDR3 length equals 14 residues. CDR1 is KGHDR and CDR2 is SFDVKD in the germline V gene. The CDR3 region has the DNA TGTGCCACCAGCGAACGGGCGAACACCGGGGAGCTGTTTTTT. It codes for CATSERANTGELFF.

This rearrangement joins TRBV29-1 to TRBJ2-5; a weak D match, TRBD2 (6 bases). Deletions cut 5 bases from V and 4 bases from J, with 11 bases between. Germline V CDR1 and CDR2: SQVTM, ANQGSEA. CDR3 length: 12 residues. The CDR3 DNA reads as TGCAGCGTTTGGAGGGGTCGAGAGACCCAGTACTTC. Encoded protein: CSVWRGRETQYF.

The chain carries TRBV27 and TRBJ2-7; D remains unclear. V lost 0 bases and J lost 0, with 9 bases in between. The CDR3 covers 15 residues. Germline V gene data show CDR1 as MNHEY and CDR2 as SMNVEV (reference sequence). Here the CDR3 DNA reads TGTGCCAGCAGTTTATCCACGGGCTACTCCTACGAGCAGTACTTC. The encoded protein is CASSLSTGYSYEQYF.

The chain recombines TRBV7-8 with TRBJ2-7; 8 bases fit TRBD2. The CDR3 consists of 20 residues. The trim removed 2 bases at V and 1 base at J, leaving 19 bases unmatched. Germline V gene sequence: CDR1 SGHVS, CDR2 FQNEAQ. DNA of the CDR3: TGTGCCAGCAGCTTACCCGGGGTAGCGGGGTACCTTACGACATCCTACGAGCAGTACTTC. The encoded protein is CASSLPGVAGYLTTSYEQYF.

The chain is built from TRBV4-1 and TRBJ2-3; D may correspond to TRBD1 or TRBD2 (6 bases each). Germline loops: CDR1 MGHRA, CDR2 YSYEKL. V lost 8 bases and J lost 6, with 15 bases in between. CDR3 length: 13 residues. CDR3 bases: TGCGCCAGCCTGGACCGGAGGGGGGATACGCAGTATTTT. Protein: CASLDRRGDTQYF.

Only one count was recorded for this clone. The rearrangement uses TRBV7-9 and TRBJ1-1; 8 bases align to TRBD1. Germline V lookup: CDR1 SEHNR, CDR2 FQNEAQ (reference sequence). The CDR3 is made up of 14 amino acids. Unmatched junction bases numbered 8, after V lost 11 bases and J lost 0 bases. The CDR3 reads CASSTGALNTEAFF. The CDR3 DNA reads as TGTGCCTCATCGACAGGGGCCCTGAACACTGAAGCTTTCTTT.

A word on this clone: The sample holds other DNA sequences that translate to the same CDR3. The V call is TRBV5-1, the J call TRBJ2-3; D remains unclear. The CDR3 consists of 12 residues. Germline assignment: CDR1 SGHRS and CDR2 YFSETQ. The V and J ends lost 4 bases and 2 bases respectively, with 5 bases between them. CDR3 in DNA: TGCGCCAGCAGCCTGGACACAGATACGCAGTATTTT. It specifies CASSLDTDTQYF.

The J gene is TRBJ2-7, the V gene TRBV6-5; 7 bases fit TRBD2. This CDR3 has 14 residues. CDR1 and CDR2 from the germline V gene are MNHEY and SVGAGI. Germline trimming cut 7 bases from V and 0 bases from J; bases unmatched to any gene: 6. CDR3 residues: CASTLGGSSYEQYF. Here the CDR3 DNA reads TGTGCCAGCACCCTCGGGGGGAGCTCCTACGAGCAGTACTTC.

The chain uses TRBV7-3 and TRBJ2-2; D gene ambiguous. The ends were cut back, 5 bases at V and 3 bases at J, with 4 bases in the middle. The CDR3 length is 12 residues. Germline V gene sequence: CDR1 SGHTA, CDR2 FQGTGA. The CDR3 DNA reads TGTGCCAGCAGCACCGACACCGGGGAGCTGTTTTTT. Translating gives CASSTDTGELFF.

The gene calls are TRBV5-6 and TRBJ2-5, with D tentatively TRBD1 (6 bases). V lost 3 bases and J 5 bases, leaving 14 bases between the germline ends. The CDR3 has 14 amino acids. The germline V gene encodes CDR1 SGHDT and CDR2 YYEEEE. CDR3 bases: TGTGCCAGCAGCTACCGACAGGCCGGGGAGACCCAGTACTTC. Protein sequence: CASSYRQAGETQYF.

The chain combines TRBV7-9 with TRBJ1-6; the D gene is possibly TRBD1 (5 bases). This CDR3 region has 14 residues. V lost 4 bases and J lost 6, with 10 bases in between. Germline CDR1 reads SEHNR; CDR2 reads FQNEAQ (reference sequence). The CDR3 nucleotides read TGTGCCAGCAGCTATGGGGACGGTAATTCACCCCTCCACTTT. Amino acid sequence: CASSYGDGNSPLHF.